This T cell receptor beta chain was documented in a study of early T cells in non-severe SARS-CoV-2 infection. Study summary: Sequenced material consisted of bulk RNA (from unsorted whole blood), and chains were unpaired. Findings of the study overall: The study's VDJdb matching favored anti-spike CD8 responses and missed private and CD4 specificities.

This clonotype appeared many times. Its antigen is unidentified. There are 14 residues in the CDR3. Between the trimmed V and J ends, which lost 6 bases and 6 bases, there was a span of 18 bases. The germline CDR1 and CDR2 sequences are MNHNY and SVGAGI (reference sequence). Individual cDNA molecules were tagged with unique molecular identifiers. TCRdb re-called the 5' RACE reads through MiXCR, storing one row per CDR3 protein. Among 33,000 or so distinct CDR3 sequences listed, around 6% were seen once. The receptor comes from an adult who was a healthcare worker with PCR-confirmed SARS-CoV-2 infection or an uninfected control (not recorded which). Sequenced: whole blood. The V call is TRBV6-6, the J call TRBJ2-7; possibly TRBD1 or TRBD2 for D (5 bases each). The CDR3 region is CASSSGTALPEQYF. Written as DNA, the CDR3 is TGTGCCAGCAGCTCCGGGACGGCCCTGCCCGAGCAGTACTTC.